What follows are 20 T cell receptor beta chains derived from one specimen sequenced in a study of cytomegalovirus exposure and HLA in healthy donors. With 60 Vbeta and 13 Jbeta primers, the PCR was carried out. Sequencing was performed with immunoSEQ multiplex PCR; in TCRdb, only in-frame clones are kept and a portion is missing. The table includes some 100,000 clones, 70% to 80% detected once. The sample consisted of PBMCs. The receptors stem from a woman aged 18-29 years in good health and CMV-seropositive.

The CDR3 DNA is TGCGCCAGCAGCCCGCAAGGAGGCTTTCAAGAGACCCAGTACTTC. It specifies CASSPQGGFQETQYF. This chain joins TRBV4-1 and TRBJ2-5; D may be TRBD2 (5 bases). Germline loops: CDR1 MGHRA, CDR2 YSYEKL. V was pared by 4 bases and J by 2 bases, with 14 bases between. The CDR3 length is 15 residues.

V and J are TRBV7-2 and TRBJ2-5; 11 bases map to TRBD2. The end of the DNA aligns better with TRBJ2-7, so the J call may be wrong. CDR1 is SGHTA, CDR2 FQGNSA, per germline. This CDR3 contains 15 residues. The CDR3 DNA sequence: TGTGCCAGCAGCTTAACCACTAGCGGGAGAGGCGAGCAGTACTTC. It is translated as CASSLTTSGRGEQYF.

The chain uses TRBV29-1 and TRBJ2-2, with 9 bases identical to TRBD1. Per the germline V gene, CDR1 is SQVTM and CDR2 is ANQGSEA. The J segment lost 6 bases and the V segment lost 4 bases, leaving 3 bases of the junction unmatched. There are 13 residues in the CDR3. The CDR3 bases are TGCAGCGTTGGACAGGGGGAACCCGGGGAGCTGTTTTTT. Protein sequence: CSVGQGEPGELFF.

The gene calls are TRBV4-1 and TRBJ2-4, with TRBD2 matching over 14 bases. The V gene end was trimmed by 4 bases and the J gene end by 0 bases; junction bases not matched to a gene: 5. CDR3 size: 18 residues. Germline CDR1 and CDR2: MGHRA and YSYEKL. The CDR3 DNA is TGCGCCAGCAGCCCCGGACTAGCGGGAGGCCTAGCCAAAAACATTCAGTACTTC. Encoded protein: CASSPGLAGGLAKNIQYF.

The V and J genes are TRBV7-6 and TRBJ1-1; D uncertain. CDR3 length equals 13 residues. Germline CDR1 SGHVS, CDR2 FNYEAQ. V dropped 2 bases and J dropped 0 bases, with 4 bases sitting between them. This CDR3 reads CASSLYLNTEAFF. For the CDR3, the DNA is TGTGCCAGCAGCTTATACTTGAACACTGAAGCTTTCTTT.

V gene TRBV7-9 combines with J gene TRBJ1-1; 7 bases map to TRBD1. Germline CDR1 is SEHNR and CDR2 is FQNEAQ (reference sequence). The V and J ends lost 4 bases and 4 bases, in that order; junction bases with no gene match: 9. The CDR3 sequence is 15 residues long. The CDR3 DNA follows: TGTGCCAGCAGCTGGGATCGACAGGGTGGCACTGAAGCTTTCTTT. Translation: CASSWDRQGGTEAFF.

This rearrangement joins TRBV19 to TRBJ1-2, with unresolved D. The CDR3 loop spans 13 amino acids. Germline values: CDR1 LNHDA, CDR2 SQIVND (reference sequence). Deletions cut 5 bases from V and 4 bases from J, with 11 bases between. DNA of the CDR3: TGTGCCAGTAGTTCCGGACTTCGCTATGGCTACACCTTC. Encoded protein: CASSSGLRYGYTF. Full variable domain (rest looked up from reference TRBV19 and TRBJ1-2): DGGITQSPKYLFRKEGQNVTLSCEQNLNHDAMYWYRQDPGQGLRLIYYSQIVNDFQKGDIAEGYSVSREKKESFPLTVTSAQKNPTAFYLCASSSGLRYGYTFGSGTRLTVV.

In this sample, this clone turned up once. The same CDR3 also results from other DNA sequences found in this sample. The chain links TRBV19 to TRBJ2-1; 8 nucleotides line up with TRBD2. The CDR3 extends over 16 amino acids. Trimming removed 10 bases from V and 2 bases from J; junction bases left unmatched: 13. From germline, CDR1 is LNHDA and CDR2 SQIVND (reference sequence). CDR3 residues: CATSRGTRIPYNEQFF. Written as DNA, the CDR3 is TGTGCCACGTCTCGGGGGACTAGAATCCCCTACAATGAGCAGTTCTTC. Full variable domain (outside the CDR3, taken from reference TRBV19 and TRBJ2-1): DGGITQSPKYLFRKEGQNVTLSCEQNLNHDAMYWYRQDPGQGLRLIYYSQIVNDFQKGDIAEGYSVSREKKESFPLTVTSAQKNPTAFYLCATSRGTRIPYNEQFFGPGTRLTVL.

This chain uses TRBV11-2 with TRBJ2-3, with TRBD2 identical over 10 bases. The CDR3 is 16 residues long. Germline V lookup: CDR1 SGHAT, CDR2 FQNNGV. The J segment lost 0 bases and the V segment lost 5 bases, leaving 5 bases of the junction unmatched. The CDR3 region is CASSPRTSGSTDTQYF. The DNA of the CDR3 is TGTGCCAGCAGCCCTCGGACTAGCGGAAGCACAGATACGCAGTATTTT. Full variable domain (remainder filled in from reference TRBV11-2 and TRBJ2-3): EAGVAQSPRYKIIEKRQSVAFWCNPISGHATLYWYQQILGQGPKLLIQFQNNGVVDDSQLPKDRFSAERLKGVDSTLKIQPAKLEDSAVYLCASSPRTSGSTDTQYFGPGTRLTVL.

The chain carries TRBV28 and TRBJ2-7, with 10 bases fitting TRBD1. CDR1 MDHEN and CDR2 SYDVKM come from the germline V gene. This CDR3 has 16 residues. The V segment lost 8 bases and the J segment 3 bases; nucleotides outside the gene matches: 13. The CDR3 region is CASPPRLGTGVYEQYF. For the CDR3, the DNA is TGTGCCAGCCCCCCCCGGTTAGGGACAGGGGTCTACGAGCAGTACTTC.

V is TRBV5-4 and J is TRBJ1-3, with 8 bases aligning to TRBD1. Unmatched junction bases numbered 9, after V lost 0 bases and J lost 7 bases. CDR3 length equals 16 residues. The germline CDR1 and CDR2 sequences are SGHNT and YYREEE (reference sequence). CDR3 in DNA: TGTGCCAGCAGCTTGGGGCCCGGGACAGGACGGAACACCATATATTTT. Residues: CASSLGPGTGRNTIYF.

The chain links TRBV14 to TRBJ2-5, with no clear D. Germline V gene sequence: CDR1 SGHDN, CDR2 FVKESK. V was clipped by 1 base and J by 0 bases, with 15 bases between them. This CDR3 comprises 17 residues. The CDR3 protein is CASSQGSQFGYQETQYF. CDR3 sequence (DNA): TGTGCCAGCAGCCAAGGATCCCAGTTCGGGTACCAAGAGACCCAGTACTTC.

The chain couples TRBV7-2 to TRBJ2-7; TRBD1 matches 7 bases. This CDR3 contains 13 residues. V shed 2 bases and J 4 bases; nucleotides not matched to a gene: 2. Germline V gene sequence: CDR1 SGHTA, CDR2 FQGNSA. The CDR3 is CASSLKGAYEQYF. The CDR3 DNA is TGTGCCAGCAGCTTAAAGGGGGCGTACGAGCAGTACTTC.

This clone was seen once. V and J are TRBV4-3 and TRBJ2-7; D perhaps matches TRBD2 (6 bases). The germline gives CDR1 LGHNA, CDR2 YSLEER. The CDR3 runs 15 residues. V was shortened by 1 base and J by 1 base, with 11 bases between the two germline ends. CDR3 region: CASSQGAGRSYEQYF. As DNA, the CDR3 is TGCGCCAGCAGCCAAGGAGCGGGCAGGTCCTACGAGCAGTACTTC.

The chain carries TRBV11-2 and TRBJ2-5, with no clear D. This CDR3 is 16 amino acids long. The V and J ends lost 2 bases and 0 bases respectively, with 13 bases between them. Germline V lookup: CDR1 SGHAT, CDR2 FQNNGV. DNA of the CDR3: TGTGCCAGCAGCTTAAGTGTCAGGCGACACCAAGAGACCCAGTACTTC. Protein: CASSLSVRRHQETQYF.

This chain connects TRBV11-2 to TRBJ2-5; TRBD2 is a possible D gene (6 bases). Trimming removed 6 bases at V and 5 bases at J, with 13 bases between. Germline V lookup: CDR1 SGHAT, CDR2 FQNNGV. The CDR3 runs 13 residues. DNA for the CDR3: TGTGCCAGCAGGCAGGGACTTCGGGAGACCCAGTACTTC. Translated: CASRQGLRETQYF.

The chain recombines TRBV28 with TRBJ2-3, with D hard to call. The CDR3 has 16 amino acids. CDR1 MDHEN and CDR2 SYDVKM come from the germline V gene. The V and J ends lost 2 bases and 2 bases respectively, with 14 bases between them. CDR3 amino acids: CASSLIDRSLTDTQYF. CDR3 in DNA: TGTGCCAGCAGTTTAATTGATCGGTCTCTCACAGATACGCAGTATTTT.

The rearrangement links TRBV30 to TRBJ1-4; D might be TRBD1 (5 bases). The germline CDR1 and CDR2 sequences are GTSNPN and SVGIG (reference sequence). The CDR3 is 14 amino acids. DNA of the CDR3: TGTGCGGGGGGGATCGCAGGGAGTAATGAAAAACTGTTTTTT. Translating gives CAGGIAGSNEKLFF.

As for this clone: The junction shows a germline mismatch at one end, possibly a read error. V is TRBV13 and J is TRBJ2-2; 13 bases are a match to TRBD2. The CDR3 sequence is 15 residues long. CDR1 and CDR2 from the germline V gene are PRHDT and FYEKMQ (reference sequence). CDR3 nucleotides: TGTGCCAGCAGAACTAGCGGGAGGGAGACCGAGGAGCTGTTTTTT. It translates to CASRTSGRETEELFF.

This chain joins TRBV9 and TRBJ2-2; D not certain. The germline V and J ends were trimmed by 0 bases and 3 bases, with 9 bases remaining between them. The V gene's germline CDR1 is SGDLS and CDR2 YYNGEE. The CDR3 runs 15 residues. This chain's CDR3 is CASSVVSSDTGELFF. The CDR3 nucleotides read TGTGCCAGCAGCGTAGTTAGCAGCGACACCGGGGAGCTGTTTTTT.